The source of this T cell receptor (beta chain) is a study of early stage breast cancer tumors (dated by TCRdb to 2016 to 2017). About the investigation overall: Of the approximately 15 invasive breast tumors, 12 to 13 were found to be estrogen receptor-positive, progesterone receptor-positive and HER2-negative. A read coverage of roughly 10-fold per sample was achieved on average. Across all samples, around 2.9 million templates representing approximately 1,000,000 unique clonotypes were detected. Of the roughly 12 ER+/PR+/HER2- tumors, eight were classified as invasive ductal carcinomas and four as invasive lobular carcinomas. The investigation overall reported the following: Compared with adjacent normal breast tissue, tumors had higher clonality and around 2.5-fold greater T cell density. Enriched TCRB sequences shared across patients were found to be mostly commonly generated sequences that were unlikely to play an important role in the tumor microenvironment. The small cohort size prevented analysis by tumor subtype. Greater similarity was observed between blood and normal breast repertoires than between blood and tumor repertoires, and tumor was distinguished from normal in about 90% of the 16 patients when each tissue was compared with blood. Chain pairing and functional markers such as CD4, CD8 and FOXP3 were not captured by bulk genomic DNA sequencing of unsorted cells.

The study profiled bulk TCR beta-chain repertoires in matched peripheral blood, tumor and adjacent normal breast tissue taken from some 17 patients with early-stage breast cancer. Before surgery, whole blood (roughly 4.5-10 mL) was collected into EDTA tubes and processed within 2 hours. Ficoll-Paque centrifugation in SepMate-50 tubes was used to isolate peripheral blood mononuclear cells. PBMCs were cryopreserved in aliquots of about 2 to 4 million cells in 90% FBS with around 10% DMSO and kept in liquid nitrogen. Genomic DNA was extracted with the Qiagen AllPrep DNA/RNA Mini kit. Every sample was amplified as two independent genomic DNA replicates, using 0.4 to 0.5 ug for blood and roughly 1.6 ug for tumor or normal breast. Following the manufacturer's instructions, the ImmunoSeq Intro kit was used to carry out TCRB sequencing on genomic DNA. Multiplex PCR was run for around 28 cycles using proprietary primers and spike-in control sequences for absolute quantification. Single-end 150-bp reads were used to sequence an 87-bp fragment spanning the CDR3 plus the flanking V and J genes. Each lane of an Illumina MiSeq running version 3.0 chemistry carried seven multiplexed samples, with two replicates apiece. From the authors' description of their analysis: Raw data were processed by the vendor's proprietary pipeline, with both replicates merged into one result per sample. Productive rearrangements sharing the V-gene family, CDR3 amino acid sequence and J-gene segment were defined as clonotypes. Clonality was computed as 1 minus the normalized Shannon entropy (Pielou evenness) of TCRB abundances. T cell density was estimated as total templates divided by the number of input cells, with the number of input cells inferred from the DNA input amount. Recon with default parameters was used to estimate total repertoire diversity and clonality. Tumor-enriched clonotypes were defined as having over 0.1% abundance in tumor and at least 32-fold higher abundance than in normal breast. TCRdb retrieved this table from immuneACCESS and kept in-frame rearrangements only. Not all clones are present; in checked studies, unresolved V genes account for under half, and no reason is known for the remainder. D and trimming come from the DNA, and the V and J calls and clone size come from that table. In all, the sample holds about 48,000 clones, and 65% to 90% of those were seen once. About 1.4% of the sample lies in the top ten.

On this clone itself: Its antigen specificity is not known. Qualities for individual bases were not recorded, and no much larger clone is one base off.

The sequencing sample was made of blood. The TCR was taken from a person aged 45-65 years with breast cancer.

The CDR3 in this case is CASSPTGSEYNEQFF. The DNA sequence is given as TGCGCCAGCAGCCCTACAGGTTCCGAGTACAATGAGCAGTTCTTC. The V and J genes are TRBV5-1 and TRBJ2-1; the D gene is perhaps TRBD1, from 5 matching bases. V is reduced by 4 bases and J by 4 bases, leaving a spacing of 15 bases between them. From its cysteine to its phenylalanine, the CDR3 spans 15 amino acids. The DNA shown is the 45-base CDR3, in frame from base 1. CDR1 and CDR2, looked up from the germline V gene, are SGHRS and YFSETQ. Here the CDR3 is joined to the reference TRBV5-1 and TRBJ2-1 genes, and the full variable domain is: KAGVTQTPRYLIKTRGQQVTLSCSPISGHRSVSWYQQTPGQGLQFLFEYFSETQRNKGNFPGRFSGRQFSNSRSEMNVSTLELGDSALYLCASSPTGSEYNEQFFGPGTRLTVL.